This TCR beta chain was observed in a study of blood T cell repertoires in COVID-19. Looking at the study overall: Sites across the United States, Italy and Spain contributed samples from acute and convalescent COVID-19. Nucleic acid was either cDNA or gDNA, and it came from T cells, B-cell-depleted T cells, or PBMCs.

In the authors' methods: Researchers report that nucleated cell counts were estimated from reference gene primer amplification. Assay used: immunoSEQ multiplex PCR; TCRdb lists only in-frame clones, some missing. The DNA was the basis for D and trimming; V, J and clone size are from that table. The sample consists of 200,000 to 250,000 clones, about 85% of them appearing once. Germline V gene lookup returns CDR1 KGHDR and CDR2 SFDVKD. V shed 0 bases, J shed 6 bases, and the junction held 8 bases outside the gene matches. The CDR3 is 18 amino acids. The rearrangement joins TRBV24-1 to TRBJ2-1; 12 bases are shared with TRBD1. This clonotype originated in a man aged 70-80 years with acute or convalescent COVID-19. The source material was peripheral blood. This chain's CDR3 is CATSDLVGDRGLVNEQFF. CDR3 DNA sequence: TGTGCCACCAGTGATTTGGTTGGGGACAGGGGGCTCGTCAATGAGCAGTTCTTC.